This TCR beta chain was observed in a study of cytomegalovirus exposure and HLA in healthy donors (dated by TCRdb to 2016 to 2017). In terms of the full investigation: According to an earlier analysis of several hundred of the donors, about 190 million T cells yielded over 90 million unique TCR beta sequences and 276 Gb of sequence data. The study profiled the T cell repertoires of fewer than 850 subjects by immunosequencing and related them to cytomegalovirus serostatus. Because of strong linkage in the cohort, five DR-DQ haplotypes were treated as single units for association and clustering. An early release that covered more than 550 HLA-typed donors contained about 300 gigabases of sequencing data and 80 million or so unique TCR sequences. A later genetic analysis used genome-wide SNP genotypes for about three fifths of the 666 donors, treating that subset as a discovery cohort. All discovery cohort repertoires had been generated on a single sequencing platform. Among about 410 genotyped donors of the cohort, an average of around 250,000 unique TCR beta nucleotide sequences was sequenced per donor, of which about 19% were non-productive. In a later analysis, previously published TCR beta repertoires from roughly 710 donors were re-analyzed and high-resolution HLA genotyping was added so that TCR occurrence patterns could be studied. The study aimed to test whether signatures of past pathogen exposure could be identified by cataloging public T cell receptors. Both class I and class II loci were covered by HLA typing, at four-digit resolution. Donor age, sex, ethnicity and CMV serostatus were compiled alongside the repertoire data. Typing coverage varied by locus: roughly 629-640 donors for A, B, C, DRB1 and DQB1; more than 500 for DQA1; around 610 for DPA1; around 490 for DPB1. High-throughput TCR immunosequencing, statistical association of individual TCRs with disease status, and machine learning were combined to predict cytomegalovirus infection status. To decide whether each TCR beta V gene segment behaved as functional or pseudogenic, an earlier analysis of some 540 of the donors relied on high-throughput TCR beta sequencing. The genetic ancestry cluster associated with self-reported Caucasian donors included 65% to 90% of the approximately 410 genotyped donors. In addition to the first cohort of 666 subjects, a separate validation cohort of approximately 110 different subjects was used. Rather than drawing on any new phenotypic data, the later analysis identified candidate immune exposures from TCR beta sequences and the way those sequences occurred across donors. Overall study outcomes, separate from this receptor: The earlier analysis of 587 of the donors excluded fewer than 20 rarely observed V segments, including chromosome 9 orphons, because counts were too low. In an earlier analysis of 587 of the donors, most TCR beta V segments appeared in productive rearrangements about 87% or about 30% of the time, broadly matching IMGT annotations. A further reported finding was that TCR beta sequences accurately predicted the HLA-A and HLA-B alleles for most subjects in the first cohort. When HLA alleles, especially DR and DQ, strongly co-occurred, TCR associations were difficult to assign to individual alleles. V-gene and J-gene trimming of TCR beta chains was associated with a missense DCLRE1C variant in a later genetic analysis, and the association was replicated in an independent cohort. In a later analysis, several top co-occurrence clusters were reported to appear linked to parvovirus B19, influenza, CMV and Epstein-Barr virus. In vitro tests confirmed that three of the cytomegalovirus-associated TCR beta chains recognize cytomegalovirus antigens. Compared with equally common non-associated chains, HLA-associated TCR beta chains in a later analysis were more clonally expanded and had lower generation probabilities. The sequencing pipeline was judged likely to have produced a cluster of highly shared sequence variants as a technical artifact. While some public TCRs were present in many individuals, most TCR sequences turned up only very rarely across donors. A total of 150 or so TCR beta chains were listed by the study as associated with cytomegalovirus. Specific HLA alleles were associated with about 17,000 TCR beta sequences at a false discovery rate of 0.05 in a later analysis. The 87-base-pair reads could not distinguish some IMGT-functional V segments, including TRBV6-2 and TRBV6-3, so those segments were excluded. Correlated functional status among segregating V segments might reflect linkage disequilibrium, but an unknown experimental factor could not be ruled out. A later genetic analysis reported fewer N-insertions in productive TCRs among donors in an Asian-associated ancestry cluster than the roughly 620-donor mean. In a later analysis, TCR association rates were found to vary across HLA loci, with the most associated TCRs seen for DRB1 alleles and the fewest for HLA-C alleles. Because HLA typing was unavailable for some donors at each locus, only the typed subset was used in association tests. In this cohort, only TCR beta chains were sequenced, and detectable features were limited by the absence of alpha or paired-chain data. For the cohort, immune exposure information was limited to CMV serostatus. The classifier was reported to diagnose cytomegalovirus status with high specificity and sensitivity in both the original cohort and the validation cohort. Sequencing depth was assumed to be roughly uniform across donors in the presence/absence analyses, though that assumption may not hold. The authors suggested that the approach could potentially be generalized to other disease states and immunological phenotypes. Most CMV-associated TCR beta chains appeared to be HLA-restricted in a later analysis, and the HLA associations seemed to be driven largely by CMV exposure.

Receptor libraries were prepared by the immunoSEQ multiplex PCR assay. A mixture of 60 forward primers for TCR Vbeta segments and 13 reverse primers for TCR Jbeta segments was used in the multiplex PCR. The CDR3 region of rearranged TCR beta genes was amplified from genomic DNA with a multiplex PCR assay. The Illumina HiSeq System was used to sequence the amplified TCR beta libraries as 87-base-pair reads. In the original analysis: In a later analysis, around 80 million unique TCR beta chains were counted across the 690 or so repertoires, and roughly 11 million of these chains were shared by at least two donors. Raw reads were error-corrected and collapsed into unique sequences with a nearest-neighbor algorithm that merged closely related sequences to remove PCR and sequencing errors. To assign V, D and J gene segments, CDR3 sequences were aligned to IMGT reference sequences. Each retained sequence needed at least a six-nucleotide match to both a V gene segment and a J gene segment. Rearrangements were classified as productive when the CDR3 lacked stop codons and remained in frame with V and J, and all other rearrangements were classified as non-productive. Following IMGT convention, CDR3 was defined as the stretch from the second conserved V-encoded cysteine up to the conserved J-encoded phenylalanine. The earlier analysis of about 620 of the donors excluded sequences that lacked an unambiguous match to a single V gene segment. In an earlier analysis of approximately 500 of the donors, a V segment was called functional when productive rearrangements were above 56.7%, and segregating when the standard deviation between donors exceeded 5%. To diagnose cytomegalovirus status from the catalog of TCR beta chain sequences, a statistical classification framework was built. In a later analysis, TCR nucleotide sequences were compared against IMGT/GENE-DB human TR gene sequences so that V and J genes could be assigned. Using the TCRdist pipeline, a later analysis assigned CDR3 sequences along with most-parsimonious VDJ recombination scenarios. In a later analysis, every TCR beta chain was defined by the combination of its CDR3 amino acid sequence and its V-gene family, and reads without a unique V-gene family were dropped. In a later analysis, 450 to 600 highly shared, low-generation-probability nucleotide sequences were removed to address suspected cross-contamination and a sequencing artifact. In a later analysis, a clonal expansion index for each public chain was calculated from normalized within-repertoire ranks of inferred template counts. In a later analysis, generation probabilities were computed with a VDJ recombination model fitted to out-of-frame rearrangements, and the resulting probabilities were checked against IGoR. A later analysis scored TCR-TCR, TCR-HLA and TCR-CMV co-occurrence with hypergeometric tests, applying a repertoire-size bias correction to TCR pairs. False discovery rates were estimated in a later analysis by permuting HLA or CMV assignments 20 times. In a later analysis, co-occurring TCRs were grouped using DBSCAN, with TCRdist sequence similarity added in when clustering inside HLA-allele-positive subsets. Repertoires with fewer than 30,000 or more than 120,000 public chains, plus five repertoires with anomalous nucleotide sharing, were excluded from co-occurrence clustering. TCRdb provides this immuneACCESS table in a form limited to in-frame rearrangements. Some clones are lacking; in checked studies, under half of them reflect an unresolved V gene, and why the rest are absent is not known. V, J and clone size derive from that table, while D and trimming were established from the DNA sequence. The sample profile shows roughly 71,000 clones; around 70% of them were found once. About a fifth of the sample is taken by the ten largest.

The cohort consisted of 650 to 700 healthy bone marrow donors. At the time of sampling, every cohort member was nominally healthy, though immune exposures that went unrecorded were likely present. The donor was CMV seropositive and belonged to the group of 250 to 300 seropositive cohort members. Every donor gave a peripheral blood sample, and the peripheral blood mononuclear cells from that sample were used for TCR beta sequencing. Genomic DNA was extracted from the blood cell samples with the Qiagen DNeasy Blood Extraction Kit. Turning to this clone: What antigen it recognizes has not been identified. Base quality data are lacking; no much larger clone is found one base away.

The germline V gene specifies LGHNA as CDR1 and YSLEER as CDR2. From the cysteine through the phenylalanine, the CDR3 covers 14 amino acids. Of the read, only the CDR3 DNA is kept; its 42 bases are in frame from base 1. The V and J ends are trimmed by 0 bases and 6 bases, leaving 11 bases between them. The chain links TRBV4-3 with TRBJ1-2; the best D guess is TRBD1, with 5 bases matching. The source material was PBMCs. The TCR was taken from a man in his forties in good health and CMV-seropositive. The CDR3 here reads CASSQEGHEDGYTF. DNA sequence: TGCGCCAGCAGCCAAGAAGGACACGAGGATGGCTACACCTTC.